This entry lists 21 T cell receptor beta chains sequenced from one sample in a study of blood T cell repertoires in COVID-19. TCRdb's copy holds only in-frame clones and misses some; the assay was immunoSEQ multiplex PCR. The sample has 200,000 or so clones; 82% are singletons. The sequenced sample consisted of peripheral blood. The origin of the receptors is a human donor with acute or convalescent COVID-19. The donor label of this sample is uncertain.

This chain connects TRBV5-1 to TRBJ2-1; 9 positions match TRBD1. With V trimmed by 7 bases and J by 2 bases, 4 bases remained unmatched. There are 14 residues in the CDR3. The germline V gene has CDR1 SGHRS and CDR2 YFSETQ. The CDR3 loop reads CASGQGYPYNEQFF. CDR3 in DNA: TGCGCCAGCGGACAGGGGTATCCCTACAATGAGCAGTTCTTC.

The rearrangement links TRBV2 to TRBJ1-2; D gene uncertain. Looked up from germline, CDR1 is SNHLY and CDR2 is FYNNEI. The CDR3 spans 12 residues. V was pared by 6 bases and J by 4 bases, with 9 bases between. The CDR3 region is CASRLSGYGYTF. CDR3 sequence (DNA): TGTGCCAGCAGACTAAGTGGCTATGGCTACACCTTC.

The chain carries TRBV18 and TRBJ1-5; D may be TRBD1 (5 bases). V was trimmed by 3 bases and J by 7 bases, leaving 13 bases between them. Germline CDR1 and CDR2: KGHSH and LQKENI. The CDR3 consists of 14 residues. The CDR3 nucleotides read TGTGCCAGCTCACCGGGGGGAGGAGAACAGCCCCAGCATTTT. As protein: CASSPGGGEQPQHF.

This clone is a singleton in its sample. This specimen includes other DNA sequences encoding the same CDR3. The chain combines TRBV27 with TRBJ2-7; 10 nucleotides agree with TRBD2. Unmatched junction bases numbered 4, after V lost 4 bases and J lost 1 base. CDR3 length equals 15 residues. CDR1 and CDR2 from the germline V gene are MNHEY and SMNVEV (reference sequence). The CDR3 spells CASSSPSGSSYEQYF. In DNA form, the CDR3 reads TGTGCCAGCAGTTCTCCTAGCGGGAGTTCCTACGAGCAGTACTTC.

The CDR3 loop reads CASSKPILSLNEQYF. As DNA, the CDR3 is TGTGCCAGCAGCAAACCTATCTTAAGTCTTAACGAGCAGTACTTC. The chain combines TRBV21-1 with TRBJ2-7; TRBD2, the table's D call, lacks a check against the DNA. TRBV21-1 is labeled a pseudogene. This CDR3 comprises 15 residues.

The gene calls are TRBV20-1 and TRBJ2-1, with D possibly TRBD2 on 6 matching bases. The CDR3 has 14 residues. V was trimmed by 3 bases and J by 3 bases, leaving 12 bases between them. Germline V lookup: CDR1 DFQATT, CDR2 SNEGSKA (reference sequence). CDR3 amino acids: CSASFGGFYNEQFF. CDR3 coding DNA: TGCAGTGCTAGTTTCGGGGGTTTCTACAATGAGCAGTTCTTC.

This clone was picked up one time. This chain joins TRBV27 and TRBJ1-5, with D tentatively TRBD1 (6 bases). The CDR3 runs 15 residues. Trimming shortened V by 5 bases and J by 6 bases, and 17 bases separated the two germline ends. Germline assignment: CDR1 MNHEY and CDR2 SMNVEV (reference sequence). Here the CDR3 DNA reads TGTGCCAGCAGTAGCGTTTGGGGGCAGAGTCAGCCCCAGCATTTT. This codes for CASSSVWGQSQPQHF.

The chain couples TRBV10-3 to TRBJ2-2; 7 positions match TRBD1. This CDR3 is built from 15 residues. After removal of 4 bases from V and 1 base from J, the junction contained 3 bases not matched to a gene. CDR1 ENHRY and CDR2 SYGVKD come from the germline V gene. Here the CDR3 DNA reads TGTGCCATCAGTGGGCGACAGGGGAACACCGGGGAGCTGTTTTTT. This codes for CAISGRQGNTGELFF.

The V call is TRBV3-1 (or the pseudogene TRBV3-2), the J call TRBJ2-7; TRBD2 aligns across 10 bases. CDR1 is LGHDT, CDR2 YNNKEL, per germline (reference sequence). J was trimmed by 5 bases and V by 4 bases; bases with no gene match: 8. CDR3 size: 15 residues. The CDR3: CASSRLAGGPNEQYF. DNA for the CDR3: TGTGCCAGCAGCCGATTAGCGGGAGGTCCCAACGAGCAGTACTTC.

J is TRBJ1-1 and V is TRBV29-1, with D uncertain. V was trimmed by 3 bases and J by 6 bases, leaving 11 bases between them. The germline V gene has CDR1 SQVTM and CDR2 ANQGSEA. The CDR3 totals 12 residues. CDR3 amino acids: CSVEGESPEAFF. The CDR3 bases are TGCAGCGTTGAGGGCGAGTCCCCTGAAGCTTTCTTT.

The J gene is TRBJ1-6, the V gene TRBV30; 10 nucleotides line up with TRBD1. Germline loops: CDR1 GTSNPN, CDR2 SVGIG (reference sequence). With 2 bases clipped from V and 9 bases from J, the junction kept 7 bases outside the gene matches. The CDR3 has 15 amino acids. CDR3 in amino acids: CAWSQGGQGRSPLHF. The CDR3 nucleotides are TGTGCCTGGAGTCAAGGGGGACAGGGGCGTTCACCCCTCCACTTT.

The chain employs TRBV30 and TRBJ2-3, with TRBD2 matching over 10 bases. The germline gives CDR1 GTSNPN, CDR2 SVGIG (reference sequence). V was clipped by 5 bases and J by 5 bases; unmatched bases: 16. CDR3 length: 17 amino acids. The CDR3 DNA reads as TGTGCCTGGGATCGACAGGGACTAGCGTGGGGGGGAGATACGCAGTATTTT. The encoded protein is CAWDRQGLAWGGDTQYF. The full variable domain, rest sourced from reference TRBV30 and TRBJ2-3, is SQTIHQWPATLVQPVGSPLSLECTVEGTSNPNLYWYRQAAGRGLQLLFYSVGIGQISSEVPQNLSASRPQDRQFILSSKKLLLSDSGFYLCAWDRQGLAWGGDTQYFGPGTRLTVL.

The chain combines TRBV6-5 with TRBJ1-2; D not certain. V dropped 5 bases and J dropped 0 bases, with 10 bases sitting between them. Per germline, CDR1 MNHEY and CDR2 SVGAGI. The CDR3 is made up of 14 amino acids. The CDR3 coding sequence is TGTGCCAGCAGTAGGCAGGATTCTAACTATGGCTACACCTTC. This encodes CASSRQDSNYGYTF.

The table lists this clone with a count of one. This sequence joins TRBV5-4 and TRBJ1-2; 8 bases agree with TRBD1. The CDR3 loop spans 13 amino acids. Germline V CDR1 and CDR2: SGHNT, YYREEE (reference sequence). Losses at the gene ends were 4 bases for V and 5 bases for J; bases not matched to a gene: 4. This CDR3 is CASSQDREYGYTF. CDR3 nucleotides: TGTGCCAGCAGCCAGGACAGGGAGTATGGCTACACCTTC.

Here the CDR3 DNA reads TGTGCCAGCAGTGACTCTAAAAGGGGGCTCCCCGAGCAGTACTTC. It yields the protein CASSDSKRGLPEQYF. The gene calls are TRBV6-4 and TRBJ2-7; 7 bases are shared with TRBD1. The germline V gene encodes CDR1 MRHNA and CDR2 SNTAGT. This CDR3 comprises 15 residues. V shed 0 bases and J 6 bases; nucleotides not matched to a gene: 8.

Comment on this clone: Within the sample, other DNA sequences also encode this same CDR3. This rearrangement joins TRBV5-1 to TRBJ2-1; 13 bases fit TRBD2. Losses at the gene ends were 0 bases for V and 3 bases for J; bases not matched to a gene: 0. Germline values: CDR1 SGHRS, CDR2 YFSETQ. There are 16 residues in the CDR3. CDR3 sequence (DNA): TGCGCCAGCAGCTTGGGACTAGCGGGGGGCTACAATGAGCAGTTCTTC. It translates to CASSLGLAGGYNEQFF.

The rearrangement links TRBV7-9 to TRBJ2-7; 7 nucleotides agree with TRBD1. V was clipped by 5 bases and J by 3 bases; unmatched bases: 7. This CDR3 comprises 14 residues. In germline, CDR1 is SEHNR, CDR2 FQNEAQ (reference sequence). The CDR3 nucleotides are TGTGCCAGCAGCCAGGGACAGCCAAACTACGAGCAGTACTTC. It yields the protein CASSQGQPNYEQYF.

This clone was seen just once. This chain links TRBV13 with TRBJ2-5; D may be TRBD2 (5 bases). Trimming removed 1 base from V and 13 bases from J, with 22 bases in between. Germline V gene sequence: CDR1 PRHDT, CDR2 FYEKMQ (reference sequence). The CDR3 spans 15 residues. CDR3 protein: CASSLAGETASPGYF. The CDR3 DNA follows: TGTGCCAGCAGCTTAGCCGGTGAAACGGCTAGCCCTGGGTACTTC.

This chain joins TRBV7-6 and TRBJ2-5; 8 nucleotides agree with TRBD2. Germline V gene data show CDR1 as SGHVS and CDR2 as FNYEAQ. The CDR3 extends over 15 amino acids. J was trimmed by 5 bases and V by 5 bases; bases with no gene match: 10. The CDR3 DNA reads as TGTGCCAGCAGCCCCGCCCGGGGGGGCGGCGAGACCCAGTACTTC. Translated: CASSPARGGGETQYF.

The J gene is TRBJ1-1, the V gene TRBV6-5; 9 bases line up with TRBD1. Trimming removed 6 bases from V and 5 bases from J; junction bases left unmatched: 4. The CDR3 consists of 13 residues. CDR1 and CDR2 from the germline V gene are MNHEY and SVGAGI. The CDR3 DNA follows: TGTGCCAGCAGGGAGACAGGGGGGACTGAAGCTTTCTTT. Protein product: CASRETGGTEAFF.

The chain carries TRBV10-3 and TRBJ2-7, with TRBD2 matching 8 bases. V lost 10 bases, J lost 3 bases, and 8 bases stayed unmatched. In germline, CDR1 is ENHRY, CDR2 SYGVKD. CDR3 length: 13 amino acids. CDR3 region: CATSGGPIYEQYF. For the CDR3, the DNA is TGTGCCACCTCGGGAGGGCCCATCTACGAGCAGTACTTC.